These 30 T cell receptor beta chains came from one sample sequenced in a study of T-cell memory formation after mild COVID-19. TCRdb re-called the 5' RACE reads with MiXCR, one entry per CDR3 protein. The repertoire holds roughly 110,000 distinct CDR3 sequences, 17% seen once, with over 25% in the top ten. The sequenced sample was PBMCs or a T cell subset sorted from them (not recorded which). The receptors come from an adult woman who had mild COVID-19 (a few samples of this study predate the infection). Cell type and time point are not known.

This clonotype was seen more than once but under ten times. The genes are TRBV6-5 and TRBJ2-7, with D hard to call. The V gene's germline CDR1 is MNHEY and CDR2 SVGAGI. The CDR3 runs to 14 residues. V lost 0 bases and J lost 2, with 8 bases in between. CDR3 in amino acids: CASSYSAVAYEQYF. The CDR3 DNA sequence: TGTGCCAGCAGTTACTCGGCGGTAGCCTACGAGCAGTACTTC.

The chain has TRBV7-9 and TRBJ2-7, with 11 bases aligning to TRBD1. From germline, CDR1 is SEHNR and CDR2 FQNEAQ (reference sequence). There are 17 residues in the CDR3. The junction had 8 bases not matched to a gene; V was cut back by 4 bases and J by 0 bases. For the CDR3, the DNA is TGTGCCAGCAGCTCCCGCCGGGACAGGGGGAGCTCCTACGAGCAGTACTTC. Its translation is CASSSRRDRGSSYEQYF.

This clonotype came up a few times. The CDR3 region has the DNA TGTGCCAGCAGTGAATCGGTCGTCAGGGAGAACACTGAAGCTTTCTTT. This translates into CASSESVVRENTEAFF. The rearrangement uses TRBV25-1 and TRBJ1-1; maybe TRBD1 (5 bases). V dropped 1 base and J dropped 1 base, with 13 bases sitting between them. From germline, CDR1 is MGHDK and CDR2 SYGVNS. CDR3 length: 16 amino acids.

The chain combines TRBV20-1 with TRBJ2-3; D is uncertain. V was shortened by 0 bases and J by 5 bases, with 18 bases between the two germline ends. CDR1 and CDR2 (germline): DFQATT, SNEGSKA (reference sequence). The CDR3 runs 16 residues. The CDR3 DNA is TGCAGTGCTAGAGACCAGGAGAACGTCAGTGGAGATACGCAGTATTTT. Amino acid sequence: CSARDQENVSGDTQYF.

The chain links TRBV12-3 or TRBV12-4 to TRBJ2-3; D is possibly TRBD1 (6 bases). V was cut by 5 bases and J by 4 bases, with 16 bases left in between. The CDR3 runs to 15 residues. CDR3 loop: CASSTYRVRADTQYF. CDR3 in DNA: TGTGCCAGCAGTACGTACAGGGTGCGGGCAGATACGCAGTATTTT.

The chain has TRBV12-3 or TRBV12-4 and TRBJ2-7; 8 nucleotides agree with TRBD1. The CDR3 loop spans 15 amino acids. V gave up 3 bases and J gave up 7 bases; unmatched junction bases: 11. Written as DNA, the CDR3 is TGTGCCAGCAGTTTTAGGCAGGGGGCCCTAGGGGAGCAGTACTTC. It is translated as CASSFRQGALGEQYF.

This chain uses TRBV12-3 or TRBV12-4 with TRBJ1-1; D possibly corresponds to TRBD1 (6 bases). CDR3 length: 12 amino acids. V was trimmed by 6 bases and J by 7 bases, leaving 12 bases between them. CDR3 sequence reads: CASSPGADEAFF. The CDR3 DNA reads as TGTGCCAGCAGCCCAGGGGCGGATGAAGCTTTCTTT.

This clonotype was counted only a few times. The chain is built from TRBV12-3 or TRBV12-4 and TRBJ2-2; 9 bases fit TRBD1. This CDR3 region has 13 residues. Unmatched junction bases numbered 5, after V lost 8 bases and J lost 7 bases. The CDR3 here is CASQTGGGGELFF. The CDR3, as DNA: TGTGCCAGCCAGACAGGGGGAGGCGGGGAGCTGTTTTTT.

The chain carries TRBV18 and TRBJ1-5; D not certain. CDR1 is KGHSH and CDR2 is LQKENI in the germline V gene. CDR3 size: 15 residues. V was trimmed by 0 bases and J by 4 bases, leaving 10 bases between them. This CDR3 is CASSPPSEGNQPQHF. CDR3 coding DNA: TGTGCCAGCTCACCACCGTCCGAGGGTAATCAGCCCCAGCATTTT.

As regards this clonotype: At one end the junction does not follow the germline gene, possibly because of a read error. CDR3 protein: CASTLRGDLQNEQFF. CDR3 bases: TGTGCCAGCACCTTAAGGGGGGATCTACAGAATGAGCAGTTCTTC. The chain recombines TRBV13 with TRBJ2-1; the D gene could be TRBD1 or TRBD2 (6 bases each). Germline V gives CDR1 PRHDT, CDR2 FYEKMQ (reference sequence). The CDR3 length is 15 residues.

The CDR3 sequence: CASSYLRGNTEAFF. CDR3 nucleotides: TGTGCCAGCAGTTACCTCAGGGGGAACACTGAAGCTTTCTTT. J is TRBJ1-1 and V is TRBV6-2 or TRBV6-3; tentatively, D is TRBD1 (6 bases). Germline CDR1 reads MNHEY; CDR2 reads SVGEGT. The CDR3 loop spans 14 amino acids. With 2 bases removed from V and 1 base from J, the gap between germline ends came to 8 bases.

The chain combines TRBV11-2 with TRBJ2-1; 8 nucleotides align to TRBD2. The junction had 7 bases not matched to a gene; V was cut back by 5 bases and J by 7 bases. The CDR3 contains 14 residues. CDR1 is SGHAT, CDR2 FQNNGV, per germline. The CDR3 DNA reads TGTGCCAGCAGCCAACCGGGGGGGAATAATGAGCAGTTCTTC. Translated: CASSQPGGNNEQFF. Full variable domain (remainder filled in from reference TRBV11-2 and TRBJ2-1): EAGVAQSPRYKIIEKRQSVAFWCNPISGHATLYWYQQILGQGPKLLIQFQNNGVVDDSQLPKDRFSAERLKGVDSTLKIQPAKLEDSAVYLCASSQPGGNNEQFFGPGTRLTVL.

V is TRBV24-1 and J is TRBJ1-1, with D possibly being TRBD1 (6 bases). Per the germline V gene, CDR1 is KGHDR and CDR2 is SFDVKD. There are 13 residues in the CDR3. Deletions cut 6 bases from V and 1 base from J, with 8 bases between. This chain's CDR3 is CATSSGENTEAFF. In nucleotides, the CDR3 is TGTGCCACCAGTTCAGGGGAGAACACTGAAGCTTTCTTT.

In its sample, this clonotype was seen a few times. The chain links TRBV7-9 to TRBJ2-5; TRBD2 agrees at 9 bases. Germline V lookup: CDR1 SEHNR, CDR2 FQNEAQ (reference sequence). The CDR3 is made up of 15 amino acids. V lost 2 bases and J lost 4; bases outside the gene matches: 5. CDR3 amino acids: CASSLSPSGAETQYF. The CDR3 nucleotides read TGTGCCAGCAGCTTAAGTCCTAGCGGGGCAGAGACCCAGTACTTC.

This clonotype showed up just a few times. The rearrangement joins TRBV12-3 or TRBV12-4 to TRBJ2-7; maybe TRBD1 (7 bases). Deletions cut 6 bases from V and 5 bases from J, with 20 bases between. The CDR3 runs 15 residues. The CDR3 protein is CASSLSYRGGDEQYF. The CDR3 nucleotides are TGTGCCAGCAGCCTCTCGTACAGGGGAGGCGACGAGCAGTACTTC.

This clonotype was seen ten or more times. The chain carries TRBV2 and TRBJ2-7; D call uncertain. Germline loops: CDR1 SNHLY, CDR2 FYNNEI. Trimming took 0 bases from V and 3 from J, leaving 0 bases between them. The CDR3 loop spans 11 amino acids. CDR3 nucleotides: TGTGCCAGCAGTGAAGCCTACGAGCAGTACTTC. This gives the protein CASSEAYEQYF.

The chain recombines TRBV11-3 with TRBJ2-1; tentative D call: TRBD2 (6 bases). Germline V gene lookup returns CDR1 SGHNT and CDR2 YENEEA. Trimming took off 5 bases at V and 5 bases at J, with 13 bases between the two ends. There are 14 residues in the CDR3. CDR3 in amino acids: CASSLPGVHNEQFF. The CDR3 DNA follows: TGTGCCAGCAGCCTCCCGGGGGTCCACAATGAGCAGTTCTTC.

In its sample, this clonotype was seen once. V gene TRBV6-6 combines with J gene TRBJ1-1; unclear D gene. Germline loops: CDR1 MNHNY, CDR2 SVGAGI (reference sequence). There are 15 residues in the CDR3. The V end lost 6 bases, the J end lost 1 base, and 15 bases lay between the germline ends. In DNA form, the CDR3 reads TGTGCCAGCAGCCCGAGGTGGACGGGGAACACTGAAGCTTTCTTT. This sequence encodes CASSPRWTGNTEAFF.

This clonotype was found a few times. The rearrangement uses TRBV6-5 and TRBJ1-1; 9 nucleotides line up with TRBD1. Germline trimming cut 0 bases from V and 7 bases from J; bases unmatched to any gene: 3. Germline CDR1 is MNHEY and CDR2 is SVGAGI. The CDR3 has 14 amino acids. CDR3 sequence: CASSYSNRGLEAFF. The CDR3 coding sequence is TGTGCCAGCAGTTACTCGAACAGGGGGCTTGAAGCTTTCTTT.

This clonotype was observed many times. An end of the junction does not agree with germline; a read error may underlie this. The V gene is TRBV7-7, the J gene TRBJ1-2, with 7 bases aligning to TRBD1. Per the germline V gene, CDR1 is SSHAT and CDR2 is FNYEAQ (reference sequence). The CDR3 has 17 amino acids. The CDR3 bases are TGTGCTAGCAGCTTAGCCGTTCCCCGGGACAGCTACTATGGCTACACCTTC. Protein product: CASSLAVPRDSYYGYTF. The whole variable domain, remainder taken from reference TRBV7-7 and TRBJ1-2, is GAGVSQSPRYKVTKRGQDVTLRCDPISSHATLYWYQQALGQGPEFLTYFNYEAQPDKSGLPSDRFSAERPEGSISTLTIQRTEQRDSAMYRCASSLAVPRDSYYGYTFGSGTRLTVV.

The sample holds many counts of this clonotype. The genes are TRBV9 and TRBJ2-1; possible D gene TRBD2, 7 bases. The V end was cut by 0 bases, the J end by 5 bases, with 15 bases between. This CDR3 region has 16 residues. Germline CDR1 and CDR2: SGDLS and YYNGEE. The CDR3 sequence is CASSVAGAGAHNEQFF. As DNA, the CDR3 is TGTGCCAGCAGCGTAGCGGGGGCGGGGGCCCACAATGAGCAGTTCTTC.

This clonotype has a handful of counts. The V call is TRBV12-3 or TRBV12-4, the J call TRBJ1-1; D is undetermined. Trimming removed 6 bases at V and 0 bases at J, with 8 bases between. The CDR3 totals 13 residues. This CDR3 is CASRRRMNTEAFF. CDR3 DNA sequence: TGTGCCAGCAGGCGCCGGATGAACACTGAAGCTTTCTTT.

J is TRBJ2-3 and V is TRBV6-1; 10 bases match TRBD2. Germline loops: CDR1 MNHNS, CDR2 SASEGT. The CDR3 runs 15 residues. Trimming cost V 3 bases and J 4 bases; bases outside gene matches: 4. CDR3 sequence (DNA): TGTGCCAGCAGTGAGGTAGCGGGGGGCTCAGATACGCAGTATTTT. It codes for CASSEVAGGSDTQYF.

The rearrangement joins TRBV2 to TRBJ2-4; the match to TRBD2 covers 11 bases. The germline V gene encodes CDR1 SNHLY and CDR2 FYNNEI. The CDR3 spans 14 residues. Trimming took 3 bases from V and 9 from J; bases not matched to a gene: 4. CDR3 bases: TGTGCCAGCAGTGACCTAGCGGGGGGCGGCATTCAGTACTTC. Amino acid sequence: CASSDLAGGGIQYF.

The chain links TRBV29-1 to TRBJ2-7, with a possible D match to TRBD1 (6 bases). Trimming left V 6 bases short and J 4 bases short, with 16 bases between. CDR3 size: 13 residues. Looked up from germline, CDR1 is SQVTM and CDR2 is ANQGSEA. CDR3 sequence (DNA): TGCAGCGTCTTGACAGGCCAAAGGTACGAGCAGTACTTC. Translated: CSVLTGQRYEQYF.

The chain links TRBV24-1 to TRBJ1-5; 7 bases line up with TRBD1. Germline V lookup: CDR1 KGHDR, CDR2 SFDVKD. The CDR3 spans 21 residues. The V segment lost 6 bases and the J segment 0 bases; nucleotides outside the gene matches: 22. CDR3: CATSPTTKTDRAEFSNQPQHF. The CDR3 nucleotides read TGTGCCACCAGTCCTACAACTAAAACCGACAGGGCCGAGTTTAGCAATCAGCCCCAGCATTTT.

This chain joins TRBV5-1 and TRBJ2-1; 12 positions agree with TRBD2. V lost 0 bases, J lost 7 bases, and 5 bases stayed unmatched. CDR3 size: 16 residues. Germline values: CDR1 SGHRS, CDR2 YFSETQ. This CDR3 is CASSLASGGAWNEQFF. CDR3 bases: TGCGCCAGCAGCTTGGCTAGCGGGGGGGCTTGGAATGAGCAGTTCTTC.

This rearrangement joins TRBV20-1 to TRBJ2-7; maybe TRBD1 (6 bases). CDR1 DFQATT and CDR2 SNEGSKA come from the germline V gene (reference sequence). The CDR3 runs to 11 residues. Deletions cut 6 bases from V and 3 bases from J, with 9 bases between. This chain's CDR3 is CSAMDSYEQYF. The CDR3 DNA reads TGCAGTGCCATGGACAGCTACGAGCAGTACTTC.

The rearrangement links TRBV5-8 to TRBJ2-2; no reliable D call. This CDR3 comprises 18 residues. V lost 0 bases and J 2 bases, leaving 17 bases between the germline ends. Germline CDR1 SGHTS, CDR2 YDEGEE. Here the CDR3 DNA reads TGTGCCAGCAGCTTGGAAGGGTCCAACCTTATAAACACCGGGGAGCTGTTTTTT. Residues: CASSLEGSNLINTGELFF. Drawing the rest from reference TRBV5-8 and TRBJ2-2, the complete variable domain is EAGVTQSPTHLIKTRGQQATLRCSPISGHTSVYWYQQALGLGLQFLLWYDEGEERNRGNFPPRFSGRQFPNYSSELNVNALELEDSALYLCASSLEGSNLINTGELFFGEGSRLTVL.

This clonotype appeared many times. V and J are TRBV20-1 and TRBJ1-1; the D gene is possibly TRBD1 (5 bases). Between the trimmed V and J ends, which lost 4 bases and 7 bases, there was a span of 13 bases. This CDR3 is built from 12 residues. The V gene's germline CDR1 is DFQATT and CDR2 SNEGSKA (reference sequence). CDR3 loop: CSAMGHRDEAFF. CDR3 in DNA: TGCAGTGCTATGGGGCATCGAGATGAAGCTTTCTTT.